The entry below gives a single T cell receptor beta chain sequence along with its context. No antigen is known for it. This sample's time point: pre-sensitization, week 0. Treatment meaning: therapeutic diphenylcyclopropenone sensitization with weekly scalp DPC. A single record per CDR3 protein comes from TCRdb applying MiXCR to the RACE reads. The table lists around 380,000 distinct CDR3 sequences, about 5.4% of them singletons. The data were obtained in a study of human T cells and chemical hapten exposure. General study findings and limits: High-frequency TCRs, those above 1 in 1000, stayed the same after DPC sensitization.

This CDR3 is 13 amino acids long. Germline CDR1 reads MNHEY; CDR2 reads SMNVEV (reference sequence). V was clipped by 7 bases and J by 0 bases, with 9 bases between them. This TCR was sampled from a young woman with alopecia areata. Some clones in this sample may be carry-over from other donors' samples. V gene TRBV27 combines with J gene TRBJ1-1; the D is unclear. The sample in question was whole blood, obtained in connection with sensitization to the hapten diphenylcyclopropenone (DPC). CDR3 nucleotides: TGTGCCAGCAAAACGGTTATGAACACTGAAGCTTTCTTT. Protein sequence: CASKTVMNTEAFF.